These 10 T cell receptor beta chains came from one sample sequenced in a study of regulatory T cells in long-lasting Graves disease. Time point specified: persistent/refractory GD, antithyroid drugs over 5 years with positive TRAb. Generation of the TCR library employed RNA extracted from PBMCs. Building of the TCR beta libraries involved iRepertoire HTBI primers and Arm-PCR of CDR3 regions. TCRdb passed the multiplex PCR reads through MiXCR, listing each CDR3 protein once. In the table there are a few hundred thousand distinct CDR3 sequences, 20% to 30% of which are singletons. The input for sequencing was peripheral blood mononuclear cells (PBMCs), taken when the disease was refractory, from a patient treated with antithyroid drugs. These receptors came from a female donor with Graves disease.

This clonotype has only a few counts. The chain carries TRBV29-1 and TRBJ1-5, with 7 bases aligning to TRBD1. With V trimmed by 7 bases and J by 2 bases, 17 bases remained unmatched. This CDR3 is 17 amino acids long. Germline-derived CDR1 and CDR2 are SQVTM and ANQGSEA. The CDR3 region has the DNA TGCAGCGCTAAAGGCCTACACGACAGGGTCGGCAATCAGCCCCAGCATTTT. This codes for CSAKGLHDRVGNQPQHF. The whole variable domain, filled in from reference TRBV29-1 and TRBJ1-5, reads SAVISQKPSRDICQRGTSLTIQCQVDSQVTMMFWYRQQPGQSLTLIATANQGSEATYESGFVIDKFPISRPNLTFSTLTVSNMSPEDSSIYLCSAKGLHDRVGNQPQHFGDGTRLSIL.

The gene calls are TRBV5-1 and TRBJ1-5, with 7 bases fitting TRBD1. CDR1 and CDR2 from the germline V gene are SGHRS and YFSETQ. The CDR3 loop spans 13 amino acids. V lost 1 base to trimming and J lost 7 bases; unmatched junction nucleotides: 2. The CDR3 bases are TGCGCCAGCAGCTTGCACAGGGGCCAGCCCCAGCATTTT. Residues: CASSLHRGQPQHF.

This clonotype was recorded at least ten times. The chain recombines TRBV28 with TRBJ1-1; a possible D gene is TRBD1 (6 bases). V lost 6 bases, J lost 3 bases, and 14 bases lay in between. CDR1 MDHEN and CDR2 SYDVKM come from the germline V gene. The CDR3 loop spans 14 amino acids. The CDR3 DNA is TGTGCCAGCAGGGAGCAGGGGCCGGACACTGAAGCTTTCTTT. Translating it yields CASREQGPDTEAFF.

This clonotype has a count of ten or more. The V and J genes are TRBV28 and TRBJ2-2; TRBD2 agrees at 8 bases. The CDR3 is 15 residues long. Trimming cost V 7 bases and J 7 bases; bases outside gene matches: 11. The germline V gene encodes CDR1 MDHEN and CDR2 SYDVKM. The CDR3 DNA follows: TGTGCCAGCACTATCGGGACTAGACGAGGCGGGGAGCTGTTTTTT. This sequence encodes CASTIGTRRGGELFF. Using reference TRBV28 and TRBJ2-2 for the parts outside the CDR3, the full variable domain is DVKVTQSSRYLVKRTGEKVFLECVQDMDHENMFWYRQDPGLGLRLIYFSYDVKMKEKGDIPEGYSVSREKKERFSLILESASTNQTSMYLCASTIGTRRGGELFFGEGSRLTVL.

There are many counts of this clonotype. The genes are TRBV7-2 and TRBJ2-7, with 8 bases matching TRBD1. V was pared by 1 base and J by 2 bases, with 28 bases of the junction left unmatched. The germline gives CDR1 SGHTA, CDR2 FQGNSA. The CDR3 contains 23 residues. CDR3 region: CASSLDLWDRLLTSRRNPYEQYF. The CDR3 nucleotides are TGTGCCAGCAGCTTAGATCTCTGGGACAGGCTCCTAACTAGTCGCCGTAATCCCTACGAGCAGTACTTC. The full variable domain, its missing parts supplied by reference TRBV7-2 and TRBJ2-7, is GAGVSQSPSNKVTEKGKDVELRCDPISGHTALYWYRQSLGQGLEFLIYFQGNSAPDKSGLPSDRFSAERTGGSVSTLTIQRTQQEDSAVYLCASSLDLWDRLLTSRRNPYEQYFGPGTRLTVT.

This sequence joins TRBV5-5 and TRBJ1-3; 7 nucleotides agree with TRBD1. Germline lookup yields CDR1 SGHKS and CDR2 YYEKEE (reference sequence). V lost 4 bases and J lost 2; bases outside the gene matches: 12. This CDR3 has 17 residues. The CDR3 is CASSAQQGSTAGNTIYF. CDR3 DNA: TGTGCCAGCAGCGCACAACAGGGGAGTACAGCTGGAAACACCATATATTTT.

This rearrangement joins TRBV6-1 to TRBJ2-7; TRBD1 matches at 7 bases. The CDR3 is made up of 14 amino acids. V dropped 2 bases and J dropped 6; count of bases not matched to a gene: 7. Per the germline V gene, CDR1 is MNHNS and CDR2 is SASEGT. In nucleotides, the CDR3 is TGTGCCAGCAGTGAAACGACAGGGCCGGGCGAGCAGTACTTC. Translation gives CASSETTGPGEQYF.

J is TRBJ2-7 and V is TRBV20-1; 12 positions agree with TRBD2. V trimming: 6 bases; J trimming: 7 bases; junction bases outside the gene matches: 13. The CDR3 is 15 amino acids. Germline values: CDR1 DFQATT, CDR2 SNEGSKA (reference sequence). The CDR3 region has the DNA TGCAGTGCCTACGCTAGCGGGAGGGCCGTAGGAGAGCAGTACTTC. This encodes CSAYASGRAVGEQYF.

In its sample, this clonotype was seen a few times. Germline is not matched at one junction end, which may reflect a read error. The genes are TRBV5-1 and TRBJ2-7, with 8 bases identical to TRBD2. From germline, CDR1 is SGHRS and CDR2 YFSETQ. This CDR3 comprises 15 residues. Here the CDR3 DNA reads TGCGCCAGCAGCTTGAAGGGACTAGACTCCCACGAGCAGTACTTC. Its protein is CASSLKGLDSHEQYF.

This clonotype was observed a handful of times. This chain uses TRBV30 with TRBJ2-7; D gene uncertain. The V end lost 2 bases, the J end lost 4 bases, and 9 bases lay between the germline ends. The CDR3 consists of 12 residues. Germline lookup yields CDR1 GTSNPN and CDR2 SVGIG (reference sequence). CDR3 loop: CAWSHSQYEQYF. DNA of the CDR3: TGTGCCTGGAGTCACAGTCAATACGAGCAGTACTTC.